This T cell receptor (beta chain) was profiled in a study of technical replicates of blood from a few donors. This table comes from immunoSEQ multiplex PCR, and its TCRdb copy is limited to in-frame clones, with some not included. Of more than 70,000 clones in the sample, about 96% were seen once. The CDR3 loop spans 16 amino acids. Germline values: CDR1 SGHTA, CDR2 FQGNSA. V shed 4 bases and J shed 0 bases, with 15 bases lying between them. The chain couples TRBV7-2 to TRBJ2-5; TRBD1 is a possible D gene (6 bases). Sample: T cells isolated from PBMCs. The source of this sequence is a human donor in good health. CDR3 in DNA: TGTGCCAGCAGCTCCCCAGGGGACCCGGACCAAGAGACCCAGTACTTC. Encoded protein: CASSSPGDPDQETQYF.